The rows below give T cell receptor beta chains drawn from one sample of a study of molecular identifiers for immune sequencing clone quantification. Using its own MiXCR run on the PCR reads, TCRdb lists one record per CDR3 protein. Here the sample spans about half a million distinct CDR3 sequences, about 22% being singletons. The sequencing input was naive CD8+ T cells from blood, with Jurkat cell RNA spiked in. The receptors were sampled from a human donor in good health. Some libraries in this study had Jurkat cell RNA spiked in. Both conserved end residues are part of each CDR3. D genes are given only for firm matches. Not every row has a clone size; where given, it reads once, few, many or a size class.

>NA|TRBV7-9|NA|TRBJ2-5
CASSLRVGVETQYF
TGTGCCAGCAGCTTAAGGGTGGGCGTTGAGACCCAGTACTTC
>NA|TRBV12-3/TRBV12-4|few|TRBJ2-3
CASTSGGLASTDTQYF
TGTGCCAGCACCTCAGGGGGGCTAGCGAGCACAGATACGCAGTATTTT
>TRBD1|TRBV28|many|TRBJ1-5
CASSLFSQGADNQPQHF
TGTGCCAGCAGTTTATTTTCCCAGGGGGCGGACAATCAGCCCCAGCATTTT
>NA|TRBV12-3/TRBV12-4|NA|TRBJ2-5
CASSLTARVETQYF
TGTGCCAGCAGTTTAACAGCCCGGGTAGAGACCCAGTACTTC
>NA|TRBV7-2|NA|TRBJ1-1
CASSTTGEAFF
TGTGCCAGCAGCACCACAGGGGAAGCTTTCTTT
>TRBD1|TRBV19|many|TRBJ1-3
CATATGLTGNTIYF
TGTGCCACCGCGACAGGGTTGACTGGAAACACCATATATTTT
>NA|TRBV28|many|TRBJ2-7
CASSLFGGYEQYF
TGTGCCAGCAGTCTTTTTGGCGGTTACGAGCAGTACTTC
>NA|TRBV14|few|TRBJ2-5
CASSLYDIYGEETQYF
TGTGCCAGCAGCCTCTATGACATCTACGGGGAGGAGACCCAGTACTTC
>NA|TRBV28|NA|TRBJ2-7
CASTQRELEWNEQYF
TGTGCCAGCACCCAACGTGAGCTAGAGTGGAACGAGCAGTACTTC
>TRBD2|TRBV19|NA|TRBJ2-7
CASSIDGGGEQYF
TGTGCCAGTAGTATAGATGGGGGGGGCGAGCAGTACTTC